The clone carrying this T cell receptor (beta chain) was found many times. The source of the sample is a study of metastatic and nonmetastatic thyroid tumors. The entire patient cohort was treatment-naive prior to thyroid surgery. TCRdb reanalyzed the PCR reads with MiXCR. Counted here are approximately 16,000 clones, 9.5% to 15% occurring once; the ten biggest clones make up about 28%. This CDR3 is built from 14 residues. V lost 4 bases to trimming and J lost 0 bases, with 9 bases between them. Germline V CDR1 and CDR2: SGHDN, FVKESK. The clonotype originates from a female donor with papillary thyroid cancer or a benign thyroid nodule (not recorded which). Some clones in this sample may be carry-over from other donors' samples. Source material: blood. The rearrangement joins TRBV14 to TRBJ1-1; D is possibly TRBD1 (5 bases). CDR3 bases: TGTGCCAGCAGCCCCGTGGGGGTGAACACTGAAGCTTTCTTT. Translation: CASSPVGVNTEAFF.